The subject of this entry is one T cell receptor (beta chain). No antigen is known for it. No much larger clonotype is one base removed from it; base qualities were not supplied. These data originate in a study of PD-L1 blockade in urothelial cancer (dated by TCRdb to between 2016 and 2019). Regarding the study in general: Therapy was started at some point between 2013 and 2015 for all patients, and atezolizumab 1,200 mg was administered intravenously every 3 weeks. Blood samples were analyzed at 3 weeks after treatment start (second dose) and at 6 weeks after treatment start. In the same patients who had TCR sequencing, pretreatment tumors also underwent whole exome sequencing and RNA sequencing. Fewer than ten patients reached durable clinical benefit, while fewer than 25 patients did not. An exploratory multi-omic analysis was conducted of the somatic, immune and clinical correlates of response to PD-L1 blockade with atezolizumab in urothelial cancer. An ECOG performance status of 0 or 1 was recorded for the patients, and 0 to 3 prior chemotherapy regimens had been received by the patients. Around 30 patients had pretreatment blood TCR-seq, some 25 had at least one posttreatment blood collection, and some 25 had tumor TCR-seq. Pretreatment tumor samples, along with matched peripheral blood collected serially before and after atezolizumab treatment, underwent TCR sequencing. About 90% of the 29 patients were males with bladder-origin urothelial cancer, and about 65% of the roughly 30 reported a prior smoking history. Progression-free survival longer than 6 months counted as durable clinical benefit, and TCR features were additionally tested against both progression-free and overall survival. Blood samples gave median yields of around 140,000 T cells and 65,000 to 85,000 unique TCRs, along with a median clonality of approximately 0.08. Paper-wide results and their limitations: Improved progression-free and overall survival was found to be associated with pretreatment peripheral blood TCR clonality below the median. Because of the small sample size (n = 29) and the many exploratory analyses performed, the results are intended to be regarded as hypothesis-generating. Among patients with durable benefit, tumor-associated TCR clones showed greater expansion in peripheral blood 3 weeks after treatment started (n ≈ 24, p = 0.022).

The CDR3 numbers 15 residues from cysteine through phenylalanine. Just the 45-base CDR3 DNA is kept, in frame starting at base 1. After removal of 1 base from V and 8 bases from J, the junction retains 8 bases not matched to a gene. In the germline V gene, CDR1 corresponds to MGHRA and CDR2 to YSYEKL. The cohort comprised 29 patients with locally advanced or metastatic urothelial carcinoma treated at Memorial Sloan Kettering on a trial protocol. Peripheral blood mononuclear cells were collected pretreatment and during treatment, at between 1 and 8 total time points per patient. The Qiagen DNeasy Blood extraction kit was used to purify genomic DNA from total PBMCs and tumor samples. PBMCs were collected pretreatment and during treatment and were isolated and stored as previously described. To estimate absolute template abundance from read counts, synthetic TCR analog templates were spiked into each PCR. TCRbeta CDR3 regions were amplified from genomic DNA with bias-controlled V and J gene primers using the immunoSEQ assay. Rearranged TCRbeta segments were sequenced at approximately 20X coverage. The study's processing was this. Sequencing errors were corrected by clustering, and CDR3s were annotated against IMGT so that V, D and J genes could be assigned. Out-of-frame and stop-codon sequences were excluded, and only productive TCRbeta rearrangements were used in downstream analyses. Clonality was computed as one minus Shannon entropy normalized by the log of the number of unique productive sequences. Fisher's exact test with Benjamini-Hochberg correction, at a threshold of adjusted p below 0.01, was used to find clones that differed between time points or between blood and tumor. This immuneACCESS table, as held by TCRdb, lists in-frame sequences with V and J called but not all clones. Of the missing ones, under half trace to an unresolved V gene in checked studies; the others have no known cause. The D gene and trimming were derived from the DNA, and the V and J assignments and clone size from that table. The sample table holds 28,000 or so clones, of which about 88% were seen once. Of the sample, approximately 31% is held by the ten largest clones.

Source: PBMCs, taken around atezolizumab (anti-PD-L1) treatment. The receptor was isolated from a man aged 60-69 years with urothelial cancer. The rearrangement joined TRBV4-1 to TRBJ1-2; 9 central nucleotides agree with TRBD1. The DNA reads as follows: TGCGCCAGCAGCCAAGTCCTACAGGGGGCGACCGGCTACACCTTC. This translates into CASSQVLQGATGYTF.